This T cell receptor (beta chain) was profiled in a study of T cell repertoires in cytomegalovirus infection. Study findings and constraints: Carriers of CMV plus the relevant HLA were identified by cumulative public TCR beta family frequency. Across the ex vivo response, the dominant clonotypes were HLA-C-restricted CMV-specific TCR beta clonotypes.

Via MiXCR, TCRdb re-called the reads, giving one row per CDR3 protein. The top ten hold approximately 7.6% of the sample, which has 85,000 to 120,000 distinct CDR3 sequences, approximately 15% seen once. To note about this clonotype: Antigen unknown.

The CDR3 sequence is 16 residues long. The junction had 5 bases not matched to a gene; V was cut back by 1 base and J by 7 bases. Germline lookup yields CDR1 SGDLS and CDR2 YYNGEE. This clonotype was obtained from a human donor in good health (CMV status not recorded). Some clones in this sample may be carry-over from other donors' samples. Specimen: PBMCs. The chain is built from TRBV9 and TRBJ2-1, with 13 bases matching TRBD2. The CDR3 coding sequence is TGTGCCAGCAGCGTAATGGGACTAGCGGGGAATAATGAGCAGTTCTTC. Translated, it gives CASSVMGLAGNNEQFF.